This T cell receptor (beta chain) was captured in a study of T-cell reconstitution after alpha-beta-depleted transplantation in children. Study-level points and caveats: Several hundred expanded graft clones reportedly gave rise to the alpha-beta T cells present about two months after transplant. Once a year had passed after transplant, T-cell counts and diversity came mostly from newly produced T cells.

For TCRbeta, the library was prepared with unique molecular identifiers. In TCRdb, the PCR reads were re-called with MiXCR into one record per CDR3 protein. The sample includes around 100,000 distinct CDR3 sequences, 4.5% to 7.5% seen only once; the top ten take roughly 6.1%. This clonotype occurred many times. What it recognizes is unknown. The starting material was PBMCs, mostly from graft donor cells, obtained 60 days after TCRalphabeta/CD19-depleted stem cell transplant. This clonotype was obtained from a female patient aged 2-10 years who had a stem cell transplant for Fanconi anemia, so the T cells may come from the graft donor.

The CDR3 nucleotides are TGTGCCAGCAGCCAAGCGGGATTGAGCACAGATACGCAGTATTTT. Its translation is CASSQAGLSTDTQYF. The chain couples TRBV4-2 to TRBJ2-3, with D possibly matching TRBD2 (5 bases). Germline lookup yields CDR1 LGHNA and CDR2 YNFKEQ. This CDR3 is 15 amino acids long. V lost 1 base and J 0 bases, leaving 8 bases between the germline ends.